These T cell receptor beta chains were read from a single sample in a study of T cell changes during pregnancy in multiple sclerosis. TCRdb's table, derived via immunoSEQ multiplex PCR, lists solely in-frame clones and lacks some. The data contain tens of thousands of clones, approximately 90% of them singletons. Material: CD4+ T cells from peripheral blood mononuclear cells, obtained before pregnancy. These receptors came from a female donor with multiple sclerosis, enrolled in a pregnancy study. The CDR3 runs from the conserved cysteine through the conserved F or W. A D gene is named only where the DNA matches it firmly. Only part of the rows carry a size: once, few, many, or a class if the clone is expanded.

J | V | size | D | DNA | CDR3
TRBJ2-2 | TRBV2 | - | - | TGTGCCAGCAGTGAAGTCCGGGGCACCGGGGAGCTGTTTTTT | CASSEVRGTGELFF
TRBJ1-1 | TRBV9 | - | - | TGTGCCAGCAGTCCTAGTGACAGCGGGAGAACTTTCTTT | CASSPSDSGRTFF
TRBJ1-5 | TRBV2 | - | - | TGTGCCAGCAGGCAACAGTTTTATAGCAATCAGCCCCAGCATTTT | CASRQQFYSNQPQHF
TRBJ1-5 | TRBV11-2 | - | TRBD1 | TGTGCCAGCAGCCTTAATCAGGGGGCGGATCAGCCCCAGCATTTT | CASSLNQGADQPQHF
TRBJ1-6 | TRBV25-1 | - | TRBD1 | TGTGCCAGCAGTGAAGCCGGACAGGGCTATAATTCACCCCTCCACTTT | CASSEAGQGYNSPLHF
TRBJ1-2 | TRBV7-3 | once | - | TGTGCCAGCAGCTTAACGGGGGGGGGTCTCTATGGCTACACCTTC | CASSLTGGGLYGYTF
TRBJ1-6 | TRBV7-2 | - | TRBD1 | TGTGCCAGCAGCTTAGAGGGACAGACAAATTCACCCCTCCACTTT | CASSLEGQTNSPLHF
TRBJ1-4 | TRBV14 | - | - | TGTGCCAGCACCGGAGGGAATGACGAAAAACTGTTTTTT | CASTGGNDEKLFF
TRBJ2-7 | TRBV6-5 | once | - | TGTGCCAGCATGAATCCCCAAGAGGAGCAGTACTTC | CASMNPQEEQYF
TRBJ1-1 | TRBV5-5 | - | TRBD1 | TGTGCCAGCAGCTTCCTTCTTTTAGCAGGGGGCTTCACTGAAGCTTTCTTT | CASSFLLLAGGFTEAFF
TRBJ1-5 | TRBV19 | - | - | TGTGCCAGTAGTGTAACAGGGAATCAGCCCCAGCATTTT | CASSVTGNQPQHF
TRBJ2-2 | TRBV5-1 | - | TRBD1 | TGCGCCAGCAGCTTGGTGCGACAGGGGGCGACCGGGGAGCTGTTTTTT | CASSLVRQGATGELFF
TRBJ2-2 | TRBV4-1 | - | TRBD2 | TGCGCCAGCAGCCAAATGGTAGCGGGGGCCCTCTTGAACACCGGGGAGCTGTTTTTT | CASSQMVAGALLNTGELFF
TRBJ1-3 | TRBV7-6 | - | TRBD1 | TGTGCCAGCAGCTTAGGAACTCAGGGGGCAGGAAACACCATATATTTT | CASSLGTQGAGNTIYF
TRBJ2-5 | TRBV18 | - | - | TGTGCCAGCTCACTTTTTTCCTCAGGGCAAGAGACCCAGTACTTC | CASSLFSSGQETQYF
TRBJ2-1 | TRBV19 | - | - | TGTGCCAGCAGCTACCATGAGGGCAGGTCCTACAATGAGCAGTTCTTC | CASSYHEGRSYNEQFF
TRBJ2-5 | TRBV7-2 | - | - | TGTGCCAGCAGCCAAACGAGAGAAGAGACCCAGTACTTC | CASSQTREETQYF
TRBJ2-1 | TRBV5-4 | - | TRBD1 | TGTGCCAGCAGAAAACCTCCGGGACAGGGTAAGGATGAGCAGTTCTTC | CASRKPPGQGKDEQFF
TRBJ2-5 | TRBV6-6 | - | TRBD1 | TGTGCCAGCAGTTACCCGGGACAGGGAGGAGAGACCCAGTACTTC | CASSYPGQGGETQYF
TRBJ1-3 | TRBV5-4 | once | TRBD1 | TGTGCCAGCAGCAGATTAGGACAGGCGACTGGAAACACCATATATTTT | CASSRLGQATGNTIYF
TRBJ1-1 | TRBV19 | - | TRBD1 | TGTGCCAGTAGTATTTTAGGGGACAGGGGGCAGCAAATATTGAACACTGAAGCTTTCTTT | CASSILGDRGQQILNTEAFF
TRBJ1-4 | TRBV10-1 | - | - | TGCGCCAGCAGTGAAGAACCGACTGGAGAAAAACTGTTTTTT | CASSEEPTGEKLFF
TRBJ2-3 | TRBV18 | - | TRBD2 | TGTGCCAGCTCATTAGCGGGGGGCCGCACAGATACGCAGTATTTT | CASSLAGGRTDTQYF
TRBJ2-3 | TRBV28 | - | TRBD2 | TGTGCCAGCAGTTTCCCCCGGGGCGGGGGGTTTGATACGCAGTATTTT | CASSFPRGGGFDTQYF
TRBJ1-4 | TRBV5-1 | - | TRBD1 | TGCGCCAGCAGCTTTGGACAGGGGGATGAAAAACTGTTTTTT | CASSFGQGDEKLFF
TRBJ2-3 | TRBV18 | - | - | TGTGCCAGCTCGCAGGCCATGGATACGCAGTATTTT | CASSQAMDTQYF
TRBJ2-5 | TRBV5-4 | - | - | TGTGCCAGCAGCTTGGGGGGGCTTGATGAGACCCAGTACTTC | CASSLGGLDETQYF
TRBJ1-2 | TRBV28 | - | TRBD1 | TGTGCCAGCAGTTTCAGTGGGGACAGCTCTAACTATGGCTACACCTTC | CASSFSGDSSNYGYTF
TRBJ1-5 | TRBV2 | - | - | TGTGCCAGCAGTTTCCTGACTGGTTATTCTCAGCCCCAGCATTTT | CASSFLTGYSQPQHF
TRBJ1-2 | TRBV11-2 | - | TRBD1 | TGTGCCAGCAGCTCTCCCCGGGACAGGGGGCTTGGTGGCTACACCTTC | CASSSPRDRGLGGYTF
TRBJ1-5 | TRBV15 | few | TRBD1 | TGTGCCACCAGCCAAGACAGGGGCAATCAGCCCCAGCATTTT | CATSQDRGNQPQHF
TRBJ1-1 | TRBV4-3 | - | - | TGCGCCAGCAGCCAAGAAGCGGGTATGAACACTGAAGCTTTCTTT | CASSQEAGMNTEAFF
TRBJ1-1 | TRBV5-1 | - | TRBD1 | TGCGCCAGCCGCACAGGGGGGAACACTGAAGCTTTCTTT | CASRTGGNTEAFF
TRBJ2-7 | TRBV21-1 | - | - | TGTGCCAGCAGCGACCCGGACAGGAGAAGAGCCTACGAGCAGTACTTC | CASSDPDRRRAYEQYF
TRBJ2-5 | TRBV14 | - | TRBD1 | TGTGCCAGCAGCCACTACAGGGGGGAGAACAAAGAGACCCAGTACTTC | CASSHYRGENKETQYF
TRBJ1-1 | TRBV4-2 | - | - | TGTGCCAGCAGCCAGGCACAGTCAATCAACACTGAAGCTTTCTTT | CASSQAQSINTEAFF
TRBJ2-1 | TRBV10-1 | - | - | TGCGCCAGCAGTGAGACCACTGCGGGGAGAACGTTCTTC | CASSETTAGRTFF
TRBJ1-1 | TRBV4-1 | - | - | TGCGCCAGCAGCCAGCAACTGACATTGAACACTGAAGCTTTCTTT | CASSQQLTLNTEAFF
TRBJ1-2 | TRBV21-1 | once | - | TGTGCCAGCGGAAAGAACCGGGACTATGGCTACACCTTC | CASGKNRDYGYTF
TRBJ1-6 | TRBV9 | - | TRBD1 | TGTGCCAGCAGCCGGACAGGCGAATCACCCCTCCACTTT | CASSRTGESPLHF
TRBJ2-5 | TRBV7-7 | - | TRBD1 | TGTGCTAGCAGCCTCGACAGGGTGGAGACCCAGTACTTC | CASSLDRVETQYF
TRBJ2-2 | TRBV7-3 | - | - | TGTGCCAGCAGCCCCCGGAGGGGATGGGACGGGGAGCTGTTTTTT | CASSPRRGWDGELFF
TRBJ1-2 | TRBV6-4 | few | - | TGTGCCAGCAGTGAGACAGGCCCTAACTATGGCTACACCTTC | CASSETGPNYGYTF
TRBJ2-3 | TRBV29-1 | few | - | TGCAGCGTTGATTTAAGCACAGATACGCAGTATTTT | CSVDLSTDTQYF
TRBJ1-2 | TRBV19 | - | - | TGTGCCAGTAATCCAGGGGCCCTCTATGGCTACACCTTC | CASNPGALYGYTF